Included here is one T cell receptor beta chain sequence, with context. The antigen is unknown. This CDR3 spans 17 amino acids. The V and J ends lost 0 bases and 0 bases respectively, with 13 bases between them. Germline CDR1 is SGDLS and CDR2 is YYNGEE. This sample is drawn from a study of shared clonotypes between healthy human individuals. Naive CD8 cells comprised CD45RO-negative, CCR7-positively selected cells, excluding terminally differentiated effector memory CD45RA+ cells. Replicate sorted-subset PCRs were loaded with around 210 ng DNA, about 28,000 T cell genomes. Methods used by the authors: Junction-only immunoSEQ sequences carried no quality scores, so filtering differed. Clones were read by immunoSEQ multiplex PCR, and TCRdb kept only the in-frame ones, dropping some. V, J and clone size were drawn from that table, and D and trimming were deduced from the DNA. There are around 2,000,000 clones in the sample; roughly 94% occur only once, and approximately 1.2% lies in the top ten.

Study observations and caveats: For sorted subsets, rarefaction showed incomplete sequencing despite large depth.

Sequenced: naive CD8+ T cells sorted from blood. The V and J genes are TRBV9 and TRBJ1-3; D not certain. This clonotype was sampled from a man in his late teens or twenties in good health. The CDR3 DNA follows: TGTGCCAGCAGCGTAGCTCCAGGCACAGTCTCTGGAAACACCATATATTTT. Its protein product is CASSVAPGTVSGNTIYF. Variable domain in full (rest from reference TRBV9 and TRBJ1-3): DSGVTQTPKHLITATGQRVTLRCSPRSGDLSVYWYQQSLDQGLQFLIQYYNGEERAKGNILERFSAQQFPDLHSELNLSSLELGDSALYFCASSVAPGTVSGNTIYFGEGSWLTVV.